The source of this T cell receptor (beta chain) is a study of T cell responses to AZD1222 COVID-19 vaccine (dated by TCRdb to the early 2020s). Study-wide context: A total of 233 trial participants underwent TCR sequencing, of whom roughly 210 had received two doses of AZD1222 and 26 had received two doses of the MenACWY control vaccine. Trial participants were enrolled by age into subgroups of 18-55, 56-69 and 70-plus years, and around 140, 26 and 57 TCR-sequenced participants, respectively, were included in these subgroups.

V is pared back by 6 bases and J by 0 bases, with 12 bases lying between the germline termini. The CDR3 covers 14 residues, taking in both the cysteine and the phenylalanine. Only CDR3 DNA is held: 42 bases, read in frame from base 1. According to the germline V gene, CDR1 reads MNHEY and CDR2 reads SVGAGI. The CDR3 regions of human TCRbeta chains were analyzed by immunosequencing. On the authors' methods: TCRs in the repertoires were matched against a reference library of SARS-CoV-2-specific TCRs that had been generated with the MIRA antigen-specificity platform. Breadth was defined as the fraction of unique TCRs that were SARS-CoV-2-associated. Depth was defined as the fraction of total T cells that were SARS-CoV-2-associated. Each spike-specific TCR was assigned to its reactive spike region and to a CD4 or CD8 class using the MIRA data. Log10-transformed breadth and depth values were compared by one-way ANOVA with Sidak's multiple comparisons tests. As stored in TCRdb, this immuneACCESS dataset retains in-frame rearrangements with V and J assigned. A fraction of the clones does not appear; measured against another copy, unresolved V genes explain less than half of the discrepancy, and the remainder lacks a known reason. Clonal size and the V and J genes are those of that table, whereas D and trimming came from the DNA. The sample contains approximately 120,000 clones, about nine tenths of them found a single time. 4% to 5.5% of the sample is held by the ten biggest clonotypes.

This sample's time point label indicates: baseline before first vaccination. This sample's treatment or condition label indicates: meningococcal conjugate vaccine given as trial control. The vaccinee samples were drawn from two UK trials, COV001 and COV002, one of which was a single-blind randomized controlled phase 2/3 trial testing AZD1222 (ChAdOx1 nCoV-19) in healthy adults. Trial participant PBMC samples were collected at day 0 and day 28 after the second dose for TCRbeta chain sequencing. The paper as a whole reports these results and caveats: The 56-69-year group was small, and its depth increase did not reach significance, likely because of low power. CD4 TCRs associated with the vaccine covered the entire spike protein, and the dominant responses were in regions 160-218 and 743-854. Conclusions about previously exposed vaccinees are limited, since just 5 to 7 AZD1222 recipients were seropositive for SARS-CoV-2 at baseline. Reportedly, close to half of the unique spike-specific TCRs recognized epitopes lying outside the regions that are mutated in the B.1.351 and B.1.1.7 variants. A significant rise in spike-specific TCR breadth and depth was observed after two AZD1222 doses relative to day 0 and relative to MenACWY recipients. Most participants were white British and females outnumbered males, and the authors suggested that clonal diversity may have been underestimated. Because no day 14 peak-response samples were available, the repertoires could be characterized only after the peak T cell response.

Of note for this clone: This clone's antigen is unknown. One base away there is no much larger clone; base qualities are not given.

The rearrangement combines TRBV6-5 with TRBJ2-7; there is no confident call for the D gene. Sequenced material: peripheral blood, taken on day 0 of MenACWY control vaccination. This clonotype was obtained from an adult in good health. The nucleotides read TGTGCCAGCAGCGCGGACCGCAACTCCTACGAGCAGTACTTC. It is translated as CASSADRNSYEQYF.